Each of the 28 T cell receptor beta chains below was sequenced from the same sample in a study of PD-1 blockade in classical Hodgkin lymphoma (TCRdb year 2020). The method behind the library was the immunoSEQ multiplex PCR assay. TCRdb stores this immuneACCESS table with in-frame sequences only. Part of the clones is absent; in the studies checked, under half of the shortfall reflects unresolved V genes, and no reason is known for the rest. The sample yields tens of thousands of clones; roughly 76% were counted once. The top ten clonotypes cover 12% to 15% of the sample. What this sample's time point label stands for: cycle 2 day 1 (C2D1) of nivolumab. Every trial patient had relapsed after autologous stem cell transplantation, and cohorts A, B and C differed in prior brentuximab vedotin exposure. The source material was peripheral blood mononuclear cells (PBMCs), sampled before the second cycle of nivolumab. Every receptor here comes from a human donor with classical Hodgkin lymphoma.

Turning to this clone: This same CDR3 is encoded by further DNA sequences in the sample. V and J are TRBV5-4 and TRBJ2-3, with 13 bases lining up with TRBD2. Germline V gene sequence: CDR1 SGHNT, CDR2 YYREEE (reference sequence). This CDR3 has 16 amino acids. V trimming: 4 bases; J trimming: 5 bases; junction bases outside the gene matches: 7. CDR3: CASSPTSGGRGDTQYF. CDR3 nucleotide sequence: TGTGCCAGCAGCCCGACTAGCGGGGGGCGGGGAGATACGCAGTATTTT.

V is TRBV10-3 and J is TRBJ1-1; possible D gene TRBD1, 5 bases. This CDR3 comprises 15 residues. Germline CDR1 reads ENHRY; CDR2 reads SYGVKD. The V and J ends lost 3 bases and 0 bases respectively, with 11 bases between them. CDR3: CAISEGTLVNTEAFF. In DNA, the CDR3 is TGTGCCATCAGTGAAGGGACTCTAGTGAACACTGAAGCTTTCTTT.

This clone was counted between two and nine times. The chain recombines TRBV28 with TRBJ1-4; possibly TRBD1 for D (5 bases). This CDR3 is built from 13 residues. V lost 5 bases to trimming and J lost 11 bases, with 15 bases between them. Germline V gives CDR1 MDHEN, CDR2 SYDVKM. CDR3 amino acids: CASSVGTTRKLFF. The CDR3 DNA sequence: TGTGCCAGCAGTGTAGGGACGACGAGGAAACTGTTTTTT.

This chain uses TRBV6-5 with TRBJ2-7; 12 nucleotides agree with TRBD2. V shed 2 bases and J 2 bases; nucleotides not matched to a gene: 4. Per germline, CDR1 MNHEY and CDR2 SVGAGI. The CDR3 runs to 16 residues. The CDR3 reads CASSYGLAGGTYEQYF. In DNA, the CDR3 is TGTGCCAGCAGTTACGGGCTAGCGGGGGGGACCTACGAGCAGTACTTC.

To note about this clone: This sample includes further DNA sequences coding for the same CDR3. The chain recombines TRBV2 with TRBJ2-7; a possible D gene is TRBD1 (6 bases). The length of the CDR3 is 15 residues. Trimming stripped 7 bases from V and 0 bases from J, with 16 bases between. Per germline, CDR1 SNHLY and CDR2 FYNNEI. The CDR3 region is CASMKTGQSSYEQYV. As DNA, the CDR3 is TGTGCCAGCATGAAAACGGGACAATCCTCCTACGAGCAGTACGTC.

The V and J genes are TRBV9 and TRBJ2-2; a possible D gene is TRBD1 (5 bases). In germline, CDR1 is SGDLS, CDR2 YYNGEE. This CDR3 comprises 16 residues. The V end lost 3 bases, the J end lost 4 bases, and 16 bases lay between the germline ends. The CDR3 DNA sequence: TGTGCCAGCAGCGGAGACTCGCCAAGGGGCACCGGGGAGCTGTTTTTT. Translating gives CASSGDSPRGTGELFF.

The V call is TRBV6-1, the J call TRBJ1-3; D unresolved. The V end lost 3 bases, the J end lost 8 bases, and 17 bases lay between the germline ends. Germline values: CDR1 MNHNS, CDR2 SASEGT. This CDR3 comprises 15 residues. CDR3 nucleotides: TGTGCCAGCAGTGAGAGCCTCGGCGTCCTACACACCATATATTTT. This codes for CASSESLGVLHTIYF.

The V call is TRBV28, the J call TRBJ1-1; D not certain. Germline CDR1 and CDR2: MDHEN and SYDVKM. CDR3 length equals 14 residues. The V end lost 3 bases, the J end lost 7 bases, and 15 bases lay between the germline ends. The CDR3 DNA reads TGTGCCAGCAGTTTGGTTTTGGGGAGGGTTGAAGCTTTCTTT. Amino acids: CASSLVLGRVEAFF.

This chain uses TRBV6-5 with TRBJ1-6; 8 positions match TRBD1. V shed 5 bases, J shed 10 bases, and the junction held 7 bases outside the gene matches. The CDR3 totals 14 residues. Germline CDR1 MNHEY, CDR2 SVGAGI. The CDR3 sequence is CASSLRTGPSPLHF. CDR3 coding DNA: TGTGCCAGCAGTCTCCGGACAGGGCCGTCACCCCTCCACTTT.

This chain joins TRBV10-3 and TRBJ2-2; D may correspond to TRBD1 or TRBD2 (5 bases each). Trimming took off 3 bases at V and 6 bases at J, with 8 bases between the two ends. Germline CDR1 reads ENHRY; CDR2 reads SYGVKD. The CDR3 length is 13 residues. CDR3 coding DNA: TGTGCCATCAGTGACGGGGCAGCCGGGGAGCTGTTTTTT. This translates into CAISDGAAGELFF.

The rearrangement uses TRBV6-5 and TRBJ1-4, with TRBD1 as a possible D gene (5 bases). CDR1 is MNHEY, CDR2 SVGAGI, per germline. This CDR3 comprises 12 residues. V was pared by 6 bases and J by 16 bases, with 18 bases between. CDR3 in DNA: TGTGCCAGCAGCCTAACAGGACGTCTGGAGTTTTTT. This encodes CASSLTGRLEFF.

This clone appeared a few times. The CDR3 sequence is CATSRDYRTEQYF. The CDR3 coding sequence is TGTGCCACCAGCAGAGATTATAGAACGGAGCAGTACTTC. The gene calls are TRBV15 and TRBJ2-7; D remains ambiguous. The CDR3 extends over 13 amino acids. The germline V gene encodes CDR1 LNHNV and CDR2 YYDKDF (reference sequence). Trimming removed 0 bases at V and 7 bases at J, with 10 bases between.

The chain employs TRBV6-6 and TRBJ2-7, with D unclear. The CDR3 contains 13 residues. V was clipped by 6 bases and J by 2 bases, with 11 bases between them. The germline CDR1 and CDR2 sequences are MNHNY and SVGAGI (reference sequence). The CDR3 spells CASRLTSAYEQYF. DNA of the CDR3: TGTGCCAGCAGGTTGACGAGCGCCTACGAGCAGTACTTC.

The gene calls are TRBV30 and TRBJ1-3; maybe TRBD1 (5 bases). V lost 6 bases to trimming and J lost 0 bases, with 12 bases between them. In germline, CDR1 is GTSNPN, CDR2 SVGIG (reference sequence). The CDR3 totals 14 residues. The chain's CDR3 is CACPGTYSGNTIYF. The DNA of the CDR3 is TGTGCCTGTCCAGGGACCTACTCTGGAAACACCATATATTTT.

V usage is TRBV7-3 and J usage is TRBJ2-3; 11 bases map to TRBD2. This CDR3 region has 12 residues. Germline V gene lookup returns CDR1 SGHTA and CDR2 FQGTGA. The trim removed 8 bases at V and 14 bases at J, leaving 9 bases unmatched. The CDR3 here is CASGDPGLAVYF. CDR3 bases: TGTGCCAGCGGAGATCCGGGACTAGCGGTGTATTTT.

V is TRBV10-3 and J is TRBJ2-1; no definite D call. Germline V gene lookup returns CDR1 ENHRY and CDR2 SYGVKD. Deletions cut 9 bases from V and 3 bases from J, with 9 bases between. The CDR3 covers 12 residues. The CDR3 DNA sequence: TGTGCCATAAAGGAAAGCTACAATGAGCAGTTCTTC. This gives the protein CAIKESYNEQFF.

This chain uses TRBV2 with TRBJ1-5; D unclear. This CDR3 is built from 13 residues. V shed 2 bases and J shed 10 bases, with 12 bases lying between them. In germline, CDR1 is SNHLY, CDR2 FYNNEI. The CDR3: CASSERTESPQHF. Here the CDR3 DNA reads TGTGCCAGCAGTGAAAGGACCGAGAGTCCCCAGCATTTT.

The J gene is TRBJ1-4, the V gene TRBV7-9; D is possibly TRBD1 (5 bases). The V and J ends lost 8 bases and 2 bases respectively, with 18 bases between them. Germline-derived CDR1 and CDR2 are SEHNR and FQNEAQ (reference sequence). This CDR3 is built from 16 residues. CDR3 bases: TGTGCCAGCTTTCTTTCCCCGGGGACTACTAATGAAAAACTGTTTTTT. This codes for CASFLSPGTTNEKLFF.

In its sample, this clone was seen a few times. The V call is TRBV5-1, the J call TRBJ1-2; possibly TRBD1 for D (5 bases). CDR1 and CDR2 from the germline V gene are SGHRS and YFSETQ. The CDR3 length is 14 residues. Trimming removed 0 bases from V and 8 bases from J, with 14 bases in between. The CDR3 DNA is TGCGCCAGCAGCTTGGTCCCAGGGCCGCGGGGCTACACCTTC. Its translation is CASSLVPGPRGYTF.

V is TRBV28 and J is TRBJ2-3; unclear D gene. This CDR3 has 12 amino acids. V lost 6 bases, J lost 5 bases, and 9 bases lay in between. CDR1 and CDR2 (germline): MDHEN, SYDVKM. The DNA for the CDR3 is TGTGCCAGCAGCTTAGACCGAGATACGCAGTATTTT. Translating gives CASSLDRDTQYF.

This clone has just one count. The V call is TRBV28, the J call TRBJ1-5; 7 nucleotides align to TRBD1. Trimming at V came to 4 bases and at J to 2 bases, leaving 8 bases not matched to a gene. The CDR3 is 16 amino acids. From germline, CDR1 is MDHEN and CDR2 SYDVKM. The CDR3 bases are TGTGCCAGCAGTTCAGGGGGGACTAGGGGCAATCAGCCCCAGCATTTT. It codes for CASSSGGTRGNQPQHF. Full variable domain (missing parts from reference TRBV28 and TRBJ1-5): DVKVTQSSRYLVKRTGEKVFLECVQDMDHENMFWYRQDPGLGLRLIYFSYDVKMKEKGDIPEGYSVSREKKERFSLILESASTNQTSMYLCASSSGGTRGNQPQHFGDGTRLSIL.

The chain has TRBV6-5 and TRBJ2-7; tentative D call: TRBD1 (6 bases). CDR1 and CDR2 (germline): MNHEY, SVGAGI. The V gene lost 10 bases and the J gene lost 7 bases, with 14 bases spanning the gap. The CDR3 extends over 11 amino acids. CDR3 in DNA: TGTGCCACCATCTCAGGGGCAGAGCAGTACTTC. Translation gives CATISGAEQYF.

The chain joins TRBV7-9 to TRBJ2-5, with D unresolved. The CDR3 covers 13 residues. The ends were cut back, 7 bases at V and 5 bases at J, with 14 bases in the middle. Germline V gives CDR1 SEHNR, CDR2 FQNEAQ (reference sequence). CDR3 amino acids: CASTSLSLETQYF. The CDR3 DNA is TGTGCCAGCACCTCCCTTAGCCTGGAGACCCAGTACTTC. Variable domain in full (rest from reference TRBV7-9 and TRBJ2-5): DTGVSQNPRHKITKRGQNVTFRCDPISEHNRLYWYRQTLGQGPEFLTYFQNEAQLEKSRLLSDRFSAERPKGSFSTLEIQRTEQGDSAMYLCASTSLSLETQYFGPGTRLLVL.

This clone occurred once. The rearrangement joins TRBV5-1 to TRBJ1-1; D gene uncertain. V lost 0 bases, J lost 4 bases, and 4 bases lay in between. Germline CDR1 and CDR2: SGHRS and YFSETQ. The CDR3 totals 12 residues. CDR3 sequence: CASSLDLTEAFF. Written as DNA, the CDR3 is TGCGCCAGCAGCTTGGATCTCACTGAAGCTTTCTTT.

The V call is TRBV5-1, the J call TRBJ1-1; possibly TRBD1 for D (5 bases). The CDR3 loop spans 14 amino acids. V lost 2 bases, J lost 6 bases, and 14 bases lay in between. Germline CDR1 SGHRS, CDR2 YFSETQ. The CDR3 sequence is CASSFGGFRAEAFF. The DNA of the CDR3 is TGCGCCAGCAGCTTCGGGGGATTTAGGGCTGAAGCTTTCTTT. The full variable domain, completed using reference TRBV5-1 and TRBJ1-1, is KAGVTQTPRYLIKTRGQQVTLSCSPISGHRSVSWYQQTPGQGLQFLFEYFSETQRNKGNFPGRFSGRQFSNSRSEMNVSTLELGDSALYLCASSFGGFRAEAFFGQGTRLTVV.

The chain couples TRBV6-4 to TRBJ2-1; TRBD2 matches at 7 bases. V was pared by 5 bases and J by 1 base, with 8 bases of the junction left unmatched. From germline, CDR1 is MRHNA and CDR2 SNTAGT. The CDR3 totals 16 residues. CDR3 region: CASSPKRGGSYNEQFF. In DNA form, the CDR3 reads TGTGCCAGCAGTCCTAAGCGGGGCGGTTCCTACAATGAGCAGTTCTTC.

This sequence joins TRBV7-2 and TRBJ1-2; TRBD1 is a possible D gene (6 bases). The CDR3 length is 14 residues. The ends were cut back, 7 bases at V and 3 bases at J, with 15 bases in the middle. Per germline, CDR1 SGHTA and CDR2 FQGNSA. This CDR3 is CASTFFSGDYGYTF. The CDR3 DNA sequence: TGTGCCAGCACCTTTTTCTCAGGGGACTATGGCTACACCTTC.

The genes are TRBV6-1 and TRBJ2-7, with TRBD1 as a possible D gene (5 bases). This CDR3 contains 15 residues. Trimming left V 4 bases short and J 7 bases short, with 20 bases between. Germline V gene sequence: CDR1 MNHNS, CDR2 SASEGT. CDR3 coding DNA: TGTGCCAGCAGTGCCAGGAGACCCCAGGGTTGGGAGCAGTACGTC. It specifies CASSARRPQGWEQYV.